This T cell receptor (beta chain) was sequenced in a study of cytomegalovirus exposure and HLA in healthy donors. About the study: Earlier sequencing of approximately 200 million T cells yielded 90 million to 140 million unique TCR beta sequences. The study, taken as a whole, reports: Segments of the TCR beta V type were, in most cases, productive about 87% or about 30% of the time in an earlier analysis. Researchers reported that a few CMV-associated chains were confirmed in vitro as CMV antigen-specific.

Primers included in the PCR were 60 Vbeta and 13 Jbeta primers. Repertoires were generated with immunoSEQ multiplex PCR, while TCRdb's copy carries only in-frame clones and drops some. Of more than 130,000 clones in the sample, about four fifths are singletons; the top ten hold roughly 2.2%. The V gene lost 1 base and the J gene lost 4 bases, with 16 bases spanning the gap. CDR1 and CDR2 from the germline V gene are SGHDN and FVKESK. This CDR3 is 16 amino acids long. This clone was observed a single time. What it recognizes is unknown. The TCR sequence derives from a man younger than 40 in good health and CMV-seronegative. Input material: PBMCs. V gene TRBV14 combines with J gene TRBJ1-2, with D perhaps TRBD1 (5 bases). CDR3 sequence reads: CASSQGGMGSFYGYTF. The CDR3 region has the DNA TGTGCCAGCAGCCAAGGGGGCATGGGCAGCTTCTATGGCTACACCTTC.